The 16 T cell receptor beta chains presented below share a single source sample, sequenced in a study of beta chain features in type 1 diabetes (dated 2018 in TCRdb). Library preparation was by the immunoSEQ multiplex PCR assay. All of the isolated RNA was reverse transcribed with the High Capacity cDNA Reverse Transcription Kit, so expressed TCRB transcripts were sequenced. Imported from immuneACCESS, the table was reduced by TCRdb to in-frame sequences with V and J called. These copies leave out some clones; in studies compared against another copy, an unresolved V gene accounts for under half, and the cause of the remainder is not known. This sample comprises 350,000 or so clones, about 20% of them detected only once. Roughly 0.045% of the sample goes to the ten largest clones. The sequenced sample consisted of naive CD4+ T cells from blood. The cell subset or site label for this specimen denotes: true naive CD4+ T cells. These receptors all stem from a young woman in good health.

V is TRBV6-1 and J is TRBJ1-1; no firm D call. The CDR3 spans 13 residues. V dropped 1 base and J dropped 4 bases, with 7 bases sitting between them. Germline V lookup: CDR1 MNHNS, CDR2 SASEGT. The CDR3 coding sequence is TGTGCCAGCAGTGAAGTGGGGAGCACTGAAGCTTTCTTT. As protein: CASSEVGSTEAFF.

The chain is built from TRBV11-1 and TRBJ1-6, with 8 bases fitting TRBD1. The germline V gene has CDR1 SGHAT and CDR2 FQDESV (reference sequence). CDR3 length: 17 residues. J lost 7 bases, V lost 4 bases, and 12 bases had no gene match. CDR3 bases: TGTGCCAGCAGCTCCCGGACAGGGCGGGTTGAGAATTCACCCCTCCACTTT. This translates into CASSSRTGRVENSPLHF.

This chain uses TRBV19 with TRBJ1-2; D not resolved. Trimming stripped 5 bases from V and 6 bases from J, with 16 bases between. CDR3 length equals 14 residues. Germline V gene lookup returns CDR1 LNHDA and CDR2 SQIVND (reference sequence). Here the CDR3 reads CASSSRWRAHGYTF. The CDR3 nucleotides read TGTGCCAGTAGTTCCCGCTGGCGGGCCCATGGCTACACCTTC.

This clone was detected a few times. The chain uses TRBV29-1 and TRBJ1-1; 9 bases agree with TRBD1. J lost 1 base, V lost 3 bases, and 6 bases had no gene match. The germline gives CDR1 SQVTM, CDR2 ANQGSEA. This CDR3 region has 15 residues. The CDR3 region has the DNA TGCAGCGTTGACGGACAGGGGTGGGGGAACACTGAAGCTTTCTTT. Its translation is CSVDGQGWGNTEAFF.

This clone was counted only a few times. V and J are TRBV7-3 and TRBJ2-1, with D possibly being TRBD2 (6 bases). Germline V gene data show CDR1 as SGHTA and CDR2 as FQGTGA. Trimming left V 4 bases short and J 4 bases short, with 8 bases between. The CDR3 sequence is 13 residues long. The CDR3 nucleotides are TGTGCCAGCAGCTCCCGGGAGTACAATGAGCAGTTCTTC. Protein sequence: CASSSREYNEQFF. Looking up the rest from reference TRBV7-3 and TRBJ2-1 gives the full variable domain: GAGVSQTPSNKVTEKGKYVELRCDPISGHTALYWYRQSLGQGPEFLIYFQGTGAADDSGLPNDRFFAVRPEGSVSTLKIQRTERGDSAVYLCASSSREYNEQFFGPGTRLTVL.

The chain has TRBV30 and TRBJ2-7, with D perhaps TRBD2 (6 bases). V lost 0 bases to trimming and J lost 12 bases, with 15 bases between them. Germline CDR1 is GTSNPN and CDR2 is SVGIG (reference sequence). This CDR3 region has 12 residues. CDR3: CAWSVLGGKRYF. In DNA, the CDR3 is TGTGCCTGGAGTGTACTTGGGGGGAAGCGGTACTTC.

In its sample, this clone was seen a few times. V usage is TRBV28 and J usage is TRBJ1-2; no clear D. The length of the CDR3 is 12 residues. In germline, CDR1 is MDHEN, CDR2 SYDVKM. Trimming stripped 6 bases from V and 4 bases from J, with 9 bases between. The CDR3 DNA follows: TGTGCCAGCAGGGTGTCCGGCTATGGCTACACCTTC. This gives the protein CASRVSGYGYTF.

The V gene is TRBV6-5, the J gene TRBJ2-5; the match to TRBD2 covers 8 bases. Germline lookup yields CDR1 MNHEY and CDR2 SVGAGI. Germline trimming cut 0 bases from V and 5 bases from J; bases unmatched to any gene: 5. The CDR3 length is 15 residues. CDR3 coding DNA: TGTGCCAGCAGTTACTCTGGGCGGGGGGTGGAGACCCAGTACTTC. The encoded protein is CASSYSGRGVETQYF.

CDR3 loop: CASSLVGQGSGFGEAFF. As DNA, the CDR3 is TGCGCCAGCAGCTTGGTGGGACAGGGTAGTGGTTTCGGTGAAGCTTTCTTT. The chain joins TRBV5-1 to TRBJ1-1; 9 nucleotides match TRBD1. Germline assignment: CDR1 SGHRS and CDR2 YFSETQ. The V and J ends lost 0 bases and 7 bases, in that order; junction bases with no gene match: 13. The CDR3 loop spans 17 amino acids. Combining the CDR3 with reference TRBV5-1 and TRBJ1-1 gives the whole variable domain KAGVTQTPRYLIKTRGQQVTLSCSPISGHRSVSWYQQTPGQGLQFLFEYFSETQRNKGNFPGRFSGRQFSNSRSEMNVSTLELGDSALYLCASSLVGQGSGFGEAFFGQGTRLTVV.

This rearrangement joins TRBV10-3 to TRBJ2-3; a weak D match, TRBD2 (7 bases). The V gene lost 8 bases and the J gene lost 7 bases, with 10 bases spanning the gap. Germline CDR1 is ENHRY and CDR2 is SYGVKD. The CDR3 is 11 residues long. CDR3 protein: CAIEGGNTQYF. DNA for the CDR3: TGTGCCATCGAGGGGGGGAATACGCAGTATTTT.

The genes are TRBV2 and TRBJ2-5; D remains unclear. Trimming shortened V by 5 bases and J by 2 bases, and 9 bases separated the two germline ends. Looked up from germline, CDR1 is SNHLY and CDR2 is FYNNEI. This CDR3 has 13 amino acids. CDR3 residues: CASSLSRQETQYF. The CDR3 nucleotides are TGTGCCAGCAGTTTGAGCCGTCAAGAGACCCAGTACTTC.

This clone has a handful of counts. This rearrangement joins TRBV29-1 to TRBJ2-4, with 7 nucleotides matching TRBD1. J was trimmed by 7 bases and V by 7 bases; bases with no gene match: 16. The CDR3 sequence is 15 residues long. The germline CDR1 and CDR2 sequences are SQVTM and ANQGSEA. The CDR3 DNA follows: TGCAGCGCTGTGGACAGGCGGGTCGTAGGGAACATTCAGTACTTC. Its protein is CSAVDRRVVGNIQYF.

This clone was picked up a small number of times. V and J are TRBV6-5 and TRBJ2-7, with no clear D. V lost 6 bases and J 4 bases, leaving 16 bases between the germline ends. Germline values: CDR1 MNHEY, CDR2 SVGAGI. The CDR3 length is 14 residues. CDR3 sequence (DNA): TGTGCCAGCAGACAAGACGCAGGATTTTACGAGCAGTACTTC. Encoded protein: CASRQDAGFYEQYF.

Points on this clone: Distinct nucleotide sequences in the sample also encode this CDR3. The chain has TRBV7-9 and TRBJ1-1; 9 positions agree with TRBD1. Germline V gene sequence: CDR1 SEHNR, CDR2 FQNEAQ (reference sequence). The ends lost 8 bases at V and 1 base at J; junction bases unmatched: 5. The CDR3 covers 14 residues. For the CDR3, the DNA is TGTGCCAGCCGTCCGACAGGGGGGAACACTGAAGCTTTCTTT. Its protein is CASRPTGGNTEAFF. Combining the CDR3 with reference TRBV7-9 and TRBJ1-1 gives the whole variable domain DTGVSQNPRHKITKRGQNVTFRCDPISEHNRLYWYRQTLGQGPEFLTYFQNEAQLEKSRLLSDRFSAERPKGSFSTLEIQRTEQGDSAMYLCASRPTGGNTEAFFGQGTRLTVV.

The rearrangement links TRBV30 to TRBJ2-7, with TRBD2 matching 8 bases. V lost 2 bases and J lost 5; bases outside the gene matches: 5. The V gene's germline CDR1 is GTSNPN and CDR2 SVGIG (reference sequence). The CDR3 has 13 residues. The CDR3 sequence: CAWSTYGGDEQYF. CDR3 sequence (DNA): TGTGCCTGGAGTACGTACGGGGGGGACGAGCAGTACTTC.

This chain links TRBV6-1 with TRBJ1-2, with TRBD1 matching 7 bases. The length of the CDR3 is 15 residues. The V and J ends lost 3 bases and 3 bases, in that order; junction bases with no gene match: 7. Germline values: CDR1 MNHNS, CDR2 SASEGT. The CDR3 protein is CASSDSTGNHYGYTF. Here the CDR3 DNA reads TGTGCCAGCAGTGACTCGACAGGGAACCACTATGGCTACACCTTC.